This T cell receptor beta chain is from a study of T cells in Graves' hyperthyroidism and ophthalmopathy. Stable disease denoted Graves' hyperthyroidism without ophthalmopathy progression within 18 months. This clonotype was detected ten times or more. Amplified TCR beta CDR3 regions derived from RNA transcripts. A set of HTBI primers served as the primers for a first-round RT-PCR of the TCR CDR3. TCRdb analysed the multiplex PCR reads with MiXCR anew, one entry per CDR3 protein. The sample has some 720,000 distinct CDR3 sequences, 16% seen once. This CDR3 contains 12 residues. Trimming took 3 bases from V and 12 from J, leaving 12 bases between them. The germline V gene encodes CDR1 LNHNV and CDR2 YYDKDF (reference sequence).

The sequence was collected from a man aged 18 to 30 with Graves' hyperthyroidism. The sample comprised blood. This rearrangement joins TRBV15 to TRBJ2-1; D might be TRBD2 (5 bases). The CDR3 DNA follows: TGTGCCACCAGCAGTCCGGGGATGTGGCAGTTCTTC. Encoded protein: CATSSPGMWQFF.